The clone carrying this TCR beta chain has just a few counts. No antigen is known for it. Preparation of the TCRbeta library used unique molecular identifiers. TCRdb itself ran the PCR reads through MiXCR, one entry per CDR3 protein. Altogether about 400,000 distinct CDR3 sequences are present, about 16% being singletons, with the ten largest covering roughly 27%. This sample is part of a study of T-cell reconstitution after alpha-beta-depleted transplantation in children. Findings and limits, study-wide: TCRbeta diversity was high at day 60 in some patients (a result of surviving recipient T cells and thymic progenitors). After transplant, at about two months, alpha-beta T cells were reportedly derived from several hundred expanded graft clones.

V was pared by 4 bases and J by 7 bases, with 16 bases between. The CDR3 covers 14 residues. Germline CDR1 is SGHDN and CDR2 is FVKESK. The receptor was derived from a boy under two years old who had a stem cell transplant for Wiskott-Aldrich syndrome, so the T cells may come from the graft donor. Here the sequenced sample was PBMCs, mostly from graft donor cells, taken 360 days after TCRalphabeta/CD19-depleted stem cell transplant. The rearrangement links TRBV14 to TRBJ2-5; D possibly corresponds to TRBD2 (6 bases). The CDR3: CASSRSGLRGTQYF. The DNA for the CDR3 is TGTGCCAGCAGCCGGAGCGGGCTAAGGGGGACCCAGTACTTC.